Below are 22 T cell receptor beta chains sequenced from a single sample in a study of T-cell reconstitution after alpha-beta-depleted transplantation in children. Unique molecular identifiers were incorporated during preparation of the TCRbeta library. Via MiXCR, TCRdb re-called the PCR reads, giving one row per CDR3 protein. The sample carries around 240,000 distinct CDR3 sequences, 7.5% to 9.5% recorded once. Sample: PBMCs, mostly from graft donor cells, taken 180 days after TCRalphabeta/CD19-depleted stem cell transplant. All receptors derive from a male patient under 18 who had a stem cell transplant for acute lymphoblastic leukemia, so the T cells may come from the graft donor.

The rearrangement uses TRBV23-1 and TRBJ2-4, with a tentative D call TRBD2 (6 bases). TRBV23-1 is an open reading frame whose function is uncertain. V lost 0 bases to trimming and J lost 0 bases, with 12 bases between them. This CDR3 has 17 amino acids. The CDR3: CASSQSRGDLAKNIQYF. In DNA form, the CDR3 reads TGCGCCAGCAGTCAATCGCGTGGGGACTTAGCCAAAAACATTCAGTACTTC.

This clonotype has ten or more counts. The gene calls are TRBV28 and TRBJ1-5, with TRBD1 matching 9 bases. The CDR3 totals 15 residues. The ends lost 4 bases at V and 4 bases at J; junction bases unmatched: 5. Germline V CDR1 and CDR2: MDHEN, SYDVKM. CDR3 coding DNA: TGTGCCAGCAGTTCAGGGGGGACAGGGAATCAGCCCCAGCATTTT. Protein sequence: CASSSGGTGNQPQHF.

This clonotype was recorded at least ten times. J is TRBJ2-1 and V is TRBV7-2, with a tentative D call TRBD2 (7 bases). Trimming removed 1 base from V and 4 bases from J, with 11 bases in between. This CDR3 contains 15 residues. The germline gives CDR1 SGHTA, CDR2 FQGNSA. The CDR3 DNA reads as TGTGCCAGCAGCTTAGAGGGGGGGGGTTACAATGAGCAGTTCTTC. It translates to CASSLEGGGYNEQFF.

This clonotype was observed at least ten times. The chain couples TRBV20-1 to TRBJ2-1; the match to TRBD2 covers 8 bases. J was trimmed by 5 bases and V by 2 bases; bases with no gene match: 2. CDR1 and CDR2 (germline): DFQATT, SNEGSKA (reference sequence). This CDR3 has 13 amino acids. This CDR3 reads CSARRGGNNEQFF. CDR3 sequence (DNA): TGCAGTGCTAGACGCGGGGGGAACAATGAGCAGTTCTTC.

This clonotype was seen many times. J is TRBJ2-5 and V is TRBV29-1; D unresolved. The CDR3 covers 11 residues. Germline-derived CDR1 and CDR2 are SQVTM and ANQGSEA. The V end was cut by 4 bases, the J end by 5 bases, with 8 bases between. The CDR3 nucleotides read TGCAGCGTTGGAAGGGATGAGACCCAGTACTTC. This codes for CSVGRDETQYF. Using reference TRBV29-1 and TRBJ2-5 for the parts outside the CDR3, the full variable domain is SAVISQKPSRDICQRGTSLTIQCQVDSQVTMMFWYRQQPGQSLTLIATANQGSEATYESGFVIDKFPISRPNLTFSTLTVSNMSPEDSSIYLCSVGRDETQYFGPGTRLLVL.

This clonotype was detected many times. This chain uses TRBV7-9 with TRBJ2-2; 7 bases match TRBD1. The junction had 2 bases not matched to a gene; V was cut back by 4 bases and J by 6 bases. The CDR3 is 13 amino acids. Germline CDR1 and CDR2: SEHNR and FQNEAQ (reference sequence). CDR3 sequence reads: CASSSDRAGELFF. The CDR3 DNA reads TGTGCCAGCAGCTCCGACAGGGCCGGGGAGCTGTTTTTT.

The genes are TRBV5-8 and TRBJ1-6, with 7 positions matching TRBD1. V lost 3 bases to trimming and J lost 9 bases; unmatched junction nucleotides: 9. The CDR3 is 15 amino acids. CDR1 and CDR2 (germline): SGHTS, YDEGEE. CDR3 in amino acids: CASSWDSAIGSPLHF. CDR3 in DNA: TGTGCCAGCAGCTGGGACAGTGCCATTGGTTCACCCCTCCACTTT.

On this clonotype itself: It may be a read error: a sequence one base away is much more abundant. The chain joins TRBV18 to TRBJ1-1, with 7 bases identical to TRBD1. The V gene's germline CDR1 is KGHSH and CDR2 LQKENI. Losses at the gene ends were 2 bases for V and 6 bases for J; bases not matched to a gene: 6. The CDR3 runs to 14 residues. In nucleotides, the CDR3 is TGTGCCAGCTCACCAGACAGGGTATCGCCTGAAGCTTTCTTT. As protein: CASSPDRVSPEAFF.

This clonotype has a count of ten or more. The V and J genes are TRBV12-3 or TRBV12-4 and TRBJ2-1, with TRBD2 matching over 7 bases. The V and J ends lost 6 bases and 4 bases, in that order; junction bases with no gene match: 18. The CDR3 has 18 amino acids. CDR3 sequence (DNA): TGTGCCAGCAGCCCCCCGGGATTGCGGGAGATTGATTACAATGAGCAGTTCTTC. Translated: CASSPPGLREIDYNEQFF.

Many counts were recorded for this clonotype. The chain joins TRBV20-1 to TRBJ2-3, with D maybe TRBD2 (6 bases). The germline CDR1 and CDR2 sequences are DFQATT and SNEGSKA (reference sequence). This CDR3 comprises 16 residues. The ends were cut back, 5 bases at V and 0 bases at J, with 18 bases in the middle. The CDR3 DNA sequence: TGCAGTGCTCCCCCGACTAGTCATATTAGCACAGATACGCAGTATTTT. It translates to CSAPPTSHISTDTQYF.

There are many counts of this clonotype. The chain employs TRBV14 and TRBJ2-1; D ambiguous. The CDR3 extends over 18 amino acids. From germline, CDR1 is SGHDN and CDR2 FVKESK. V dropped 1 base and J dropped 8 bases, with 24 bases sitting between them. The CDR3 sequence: CASSQGGGFGFPWDEQFF. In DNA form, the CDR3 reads TGTGCCAGCAGCCAAGGGGGTGGTTTCGGTTTCCCCTGGGATGAGCAGTTCTTC.

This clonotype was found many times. In DNA, the CDR3 is TGTGCCAGCAGTAGACTTGGGACAGGGTTCAGCGAGCAGTACTTC. This sequence encodes CASSRLGTGFSEQYF. The chain carries TRBV6-2 or TRBV6-3 and TRBJ2-7, with 9 bases aligning to TRBD1. CDR1 and CDR2 from the germline V gene are MNHEY and SVGEGT. The CDR3 totals 15 residues. With 5 bases clipped from V and 6 bases from J, the junction kept 11 bases outside the gene matches.

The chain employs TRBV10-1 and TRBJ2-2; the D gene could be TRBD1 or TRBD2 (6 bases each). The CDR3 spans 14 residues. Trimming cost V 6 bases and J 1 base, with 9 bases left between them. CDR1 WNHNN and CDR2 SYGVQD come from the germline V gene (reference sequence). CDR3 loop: CASREGQNTGELFF. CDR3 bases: TGCGCCAGCAGGGAGGGACAGAACACCGGGGAGCTGTTTTTT.

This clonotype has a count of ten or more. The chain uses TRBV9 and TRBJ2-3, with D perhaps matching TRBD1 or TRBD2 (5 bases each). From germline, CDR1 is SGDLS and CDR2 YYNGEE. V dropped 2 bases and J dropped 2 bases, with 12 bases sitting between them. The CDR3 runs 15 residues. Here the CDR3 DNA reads TGTGCCAGCAGCGTCGGGACGGCTTACACAGATACGCAGTATTTT. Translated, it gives CASSVGTAYTDTQYF.

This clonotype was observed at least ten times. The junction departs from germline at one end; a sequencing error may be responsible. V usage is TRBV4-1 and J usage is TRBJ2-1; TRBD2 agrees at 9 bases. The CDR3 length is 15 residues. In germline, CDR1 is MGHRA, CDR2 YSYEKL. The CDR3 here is CASSQDRASGISRAF. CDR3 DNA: TGCGCCAGCAGCCAAGATCGAGCTAGCGGGATCTCCCGGGCCTTC.

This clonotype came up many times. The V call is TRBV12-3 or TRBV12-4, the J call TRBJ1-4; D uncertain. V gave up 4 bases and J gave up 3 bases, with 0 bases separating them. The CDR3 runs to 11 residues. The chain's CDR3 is CASSSNEKLFF. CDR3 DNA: TGTGCCAGCAGTTCTAATGAAAAACTGTTTTTT.

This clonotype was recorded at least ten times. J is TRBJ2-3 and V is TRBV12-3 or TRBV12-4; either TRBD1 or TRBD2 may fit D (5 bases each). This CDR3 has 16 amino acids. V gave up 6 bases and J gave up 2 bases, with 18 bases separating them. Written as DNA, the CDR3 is TGTGCCAGCAGCCCTACTTGGGGGTGGGACACAGATACGCAGTATTTT. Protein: CASSPTWGWDTDTQYF.

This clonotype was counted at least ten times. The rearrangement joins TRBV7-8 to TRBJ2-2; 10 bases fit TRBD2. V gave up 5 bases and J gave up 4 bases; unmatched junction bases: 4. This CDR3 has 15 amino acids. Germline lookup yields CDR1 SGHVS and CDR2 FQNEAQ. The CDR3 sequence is CASSPSGSRTGELFF. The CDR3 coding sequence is TGTGCCAGCAGCCCTAGCGGGAGCCGCACCGGGGAGCTGTTTTTT.

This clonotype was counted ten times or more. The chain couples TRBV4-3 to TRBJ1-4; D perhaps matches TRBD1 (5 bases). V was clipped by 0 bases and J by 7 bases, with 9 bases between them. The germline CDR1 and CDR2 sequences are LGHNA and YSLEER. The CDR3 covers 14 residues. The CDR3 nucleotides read TGCGCCAGCAGCCAAGAGGGGCGCAGTGAAAAACTGTTTTTT. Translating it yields CASSQEGRSEKLFF.

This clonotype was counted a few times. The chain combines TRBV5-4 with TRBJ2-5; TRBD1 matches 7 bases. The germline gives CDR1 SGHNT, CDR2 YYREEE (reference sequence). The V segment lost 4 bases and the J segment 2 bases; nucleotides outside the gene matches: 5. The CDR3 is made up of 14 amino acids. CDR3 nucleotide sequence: TGTGCCAGCAGCCTCGGACAGGTACAAGAGACCCAGTACTTC. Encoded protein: CASSLGQVQETQYF.

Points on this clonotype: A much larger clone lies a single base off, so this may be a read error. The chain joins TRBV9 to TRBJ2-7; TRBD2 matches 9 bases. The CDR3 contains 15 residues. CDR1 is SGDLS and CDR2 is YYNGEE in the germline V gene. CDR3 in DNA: TGTGCCAGCAGTACCGCAGCGGGGGGCCCCTACGGGCAGTACTTC. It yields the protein CASSTAAGGPYGQYF.

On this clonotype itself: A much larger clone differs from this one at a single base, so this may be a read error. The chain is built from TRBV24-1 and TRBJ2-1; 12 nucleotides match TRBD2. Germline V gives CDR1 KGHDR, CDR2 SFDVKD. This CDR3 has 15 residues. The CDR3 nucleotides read TGTGCCACCAGTGATGCGACTAGCGGGGGTAATGAGGAGTTCTTC. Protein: CATSDATSGGNEEFF.